Listed below are T cell receptor beta chains from one sample, sequenced in a study of CD8 T cells in ankylosing spondylitis. TCRdb recomputed calls from the 5' RACE reads with MiXCR, one row per CDR3 protein. There are roughly 450,000 distinct CDR3 sequences in the sample; roughly 26% occur only once, and roughly 0.8% lies in the top ten. Sequenced input: blood, either unsorted or a sorted T cell fraction (not recorded which). The receptors come from a male donor with ankylosing spondylitis. The CDR3 runs from the conserved cysteine through the conserved F or W. D genes are given only for firm matches. Clone size, where shown, is once, few, many, or a class for clones that have expanded.

J: TRBJ2-2; size: NA; V: TRBV15; D: NA; CDR3: CATSRDPANTGELFF; DNA: TGTGCCACCAGCAGAGATCCCGCCAACACCGGGGAGCTGTTTTTT
J: TRBJ1-2; size: few; V: TRBV5-1; D: NA; CDR3: CASSSLDRNYGYTF; DNA: TGCGCCAGCAGCTCATTAGACAGAAACTATGGCTACACCTTC
J: TRBJ2-7; size: NA; V: TRBV30; D: NA; CDR3: CAWSRGISSYEQYF; DNA: TGTGCCTGGAGTAGAGGGATCAGCTCCTACGAGCAGTACTTC
J: TRBJ1-2; size: NA; V: TRBV7-2; D: TRBD1; CDR3: CASSLYETGKGYTF; DNA: TGTGCCAGCAGCTTGTACGAGACAGGGAAGGGCTACACCTTC
J: TRBJ2-1; size: few; V: TRBV20-1; D: TRBD2; CDR3: CSAIEASGGDNEQFF; DNA: TGCAGTGCCATCGAGGCTAGCGGGGGAGACAATGAGCAGTTCTTC
J: TRBJ2-2; size: NA; V: TRBV12-3/TRBV12-4; D: TRBD1; CDR3: CASTQQGAPNTGELFF; DNA: TGTGCCAGCACTCAACAGGGGGCCCCTAACACCGGGGAGCTGTTTTTT
J: TRBJ2-5; size: few; V: TRBV11-1; D: TRBD1; CDR3: CASSQTGTYQETQYF; DNA: TGTGCCAGCAGCCAGACAGGGACGTACCAAGAGACCCAGTACTTC
J: TRBJ2-2; size: NA; V: TRBV5-1; D: NA; CDR3: CASSLVSGGDTGELFF; DNA: TGCGCCAGCAGCTTGGTTAGCGGAGGGGACACCGGGGAGCTGTTTTTT
J: TRBJ2-3; size: few; V: TRBV20-1; D: NA; CDR3: CSALGSSTDTQYF; DNA: TGCAGTGCTCTCGGGTCTAGCACAGATACGCAGTATTTT
J: TRBJ2-3; size: many; V: TRBV4-1; D: TRBD2; CDR3: CASGTSARTDTQYF; DNA: TGCGCCAGCGGGACTAGCGCGCGCACAGATACGCAGTATTTT
J: TRBJ2-5; size: NA; V: TRBV6-1; D: TRBD1; CDR3: CASGNRGTETQYF; DNA: TGTGCCAGCGGAAACAGGGGCACGGAGACCCAGTACTTC
J: TRBJ2-7; size: NA; V: TRBV7-9; D: TRBD1; CDR3: CASSYGQGTYEQYF; DNA: TGTGCCAGCAGTTACGGACAGGGCACCTACGAGCAGTACTTC
J: TRBJ2-5; size: few; V: TRBV5-1; D: NA; CDR3: CASSGALRGEETQYF; DNA: TGCGCCAGCAGCGGGGCCCTCCGCGGTGAAGAGACCCAGTACTTC
J: TRBJ1-6; size: NA; V: TRBV7-9; D: NA; CDR3: CASTLDSPYNSPLHF; DNA: TGTGCCAGCACCTTGGACAGCCCTTATAATTCACCCCTCCACTTT
J: TRBJ2-3; size: few; V: TRBV29-1; D: NA; CDR3: CSVEDLGGRTDTQYF; DNA: TGCAGCGTTGAAGATTTAGGCGGGCGCACGGATACGCAGTATTTT
J: TRBJ2-3; size: NA; V: TRBV11-2; D: NA; CDR3: CASSFPWADTQYF; DNA: TGTGCCAGCAGCTTTCCATGGGCGGATACGCAGTATTTT
J: TRBJ2-3; size: NA; V: TRBV11-2; D: NA; CDR3: CASSSGTGLSTDTQYF; DNA: TGTGCCAGCAGCTCGGGCACGGGACTTAGCACAGATACGCAGTATTTT